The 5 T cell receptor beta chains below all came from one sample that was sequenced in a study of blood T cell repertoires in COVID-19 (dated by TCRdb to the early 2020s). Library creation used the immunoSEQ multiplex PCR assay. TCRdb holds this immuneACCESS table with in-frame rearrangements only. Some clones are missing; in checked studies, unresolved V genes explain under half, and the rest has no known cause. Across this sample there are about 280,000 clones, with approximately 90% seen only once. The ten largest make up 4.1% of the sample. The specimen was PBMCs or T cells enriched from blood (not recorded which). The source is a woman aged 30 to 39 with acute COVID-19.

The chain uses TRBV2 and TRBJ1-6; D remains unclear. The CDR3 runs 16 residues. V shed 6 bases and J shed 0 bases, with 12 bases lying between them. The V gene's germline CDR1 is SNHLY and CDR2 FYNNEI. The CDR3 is CASRQMVSSYNSPLHF. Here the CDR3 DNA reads TGTGCCAGCAGACAGATGGTTAGCTCCTATAATTCACCCCTCCACTTT.

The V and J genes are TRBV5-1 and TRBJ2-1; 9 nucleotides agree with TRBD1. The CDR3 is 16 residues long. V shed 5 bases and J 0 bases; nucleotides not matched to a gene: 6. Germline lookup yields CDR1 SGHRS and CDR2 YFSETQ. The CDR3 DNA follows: TGCGCCAGCAGTAAACCGGGACAGGGCTCCTACAATGAGCAGTTCTTC. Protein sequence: CASSKPGQGSYNEQFF.

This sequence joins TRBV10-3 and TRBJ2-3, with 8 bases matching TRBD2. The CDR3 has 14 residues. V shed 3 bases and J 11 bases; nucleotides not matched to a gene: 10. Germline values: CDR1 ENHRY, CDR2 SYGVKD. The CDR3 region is CAISEEAGAVRQYF. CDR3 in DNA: TGTGCCATCAGTGAAGAAGCGGGAGCCGTAAGGCAGTATTTT.

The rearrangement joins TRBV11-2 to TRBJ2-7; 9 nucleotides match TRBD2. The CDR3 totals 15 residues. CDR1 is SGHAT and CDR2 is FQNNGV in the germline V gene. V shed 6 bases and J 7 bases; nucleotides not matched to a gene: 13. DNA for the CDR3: TGTGCCAGCAGTTACCTAGCGGGAAAAAAGGGTGAGCAGTACTTC. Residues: CASSYLAGKKGEQYF.

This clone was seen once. CDR3 coding DNA: TGTGCCAGCAGTTTCGGCGGGGGTGAGGAAAAACTGTTTTTT. It yields the protein CASSFGGGEEKLFF. The V and J genes are TRBV28 and TRBJ1-4, with a weak D call TRBD1 (5 bases). Germline V lookup: CDR1 MDHEN, CDR2 SYDVKM. Trimming stripped 3 bases from V and 8 bases from J, with 13 bases between. The CDR3 runs 14 residues. Full variable domain (remainder filled in from reference TRBV28 and TRBJ1-4): DVKVTQSSRYLVKRTGEKVFLECVQDMDHENMFWYRQDPGLGLRLIYFSYDVKMKEKGDIPEGYSVSREKKERFSLILESASTNQTSMYLCASSFGGGEEKLFFGSGTQLSVL.